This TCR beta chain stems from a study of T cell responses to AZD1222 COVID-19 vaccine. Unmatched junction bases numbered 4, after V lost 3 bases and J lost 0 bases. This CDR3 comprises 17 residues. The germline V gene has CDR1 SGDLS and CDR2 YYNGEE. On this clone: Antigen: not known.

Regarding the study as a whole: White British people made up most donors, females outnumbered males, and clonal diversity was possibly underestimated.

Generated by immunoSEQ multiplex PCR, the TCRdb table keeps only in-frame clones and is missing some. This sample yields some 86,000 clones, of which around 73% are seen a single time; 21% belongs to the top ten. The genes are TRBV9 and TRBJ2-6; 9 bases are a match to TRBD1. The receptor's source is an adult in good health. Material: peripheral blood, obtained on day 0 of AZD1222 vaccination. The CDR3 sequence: CASSETTGGSGANVLTF. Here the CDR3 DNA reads TGTGCCAGCAGCGAGACGACAGGGGGCTCTGGGGCCAACGTCCTGACTTTC.